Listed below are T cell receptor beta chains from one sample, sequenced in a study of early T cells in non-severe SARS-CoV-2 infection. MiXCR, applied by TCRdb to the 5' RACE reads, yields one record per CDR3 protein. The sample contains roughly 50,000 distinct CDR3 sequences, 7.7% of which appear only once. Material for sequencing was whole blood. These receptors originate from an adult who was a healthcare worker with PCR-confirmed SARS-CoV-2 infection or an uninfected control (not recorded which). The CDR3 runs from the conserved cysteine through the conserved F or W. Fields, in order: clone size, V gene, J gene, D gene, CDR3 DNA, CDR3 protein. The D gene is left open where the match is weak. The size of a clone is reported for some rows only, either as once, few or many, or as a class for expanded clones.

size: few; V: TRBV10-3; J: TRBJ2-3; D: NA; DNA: TGTGCCATCAAAGAGGACAGAACCACAGATACGCAGTATTTT; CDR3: CAIKEDRTTDTQYF
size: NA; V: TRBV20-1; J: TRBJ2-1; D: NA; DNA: TGCAGTGCCTCCCTTCTTCTAGCCCATGAGCAGTTCTTC; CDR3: CSASLLLAHEQFF
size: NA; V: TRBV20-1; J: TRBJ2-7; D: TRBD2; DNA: TGCAGTGCTGGGACTAGCGGGGGGGCCTTACCCTACGAGCAGTACTTC; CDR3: CSAGTSGGALPYEQYF
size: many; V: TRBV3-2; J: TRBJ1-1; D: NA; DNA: TGTGCCAGCAGCCTTAAGACCCCTGGGTCCACTGAAGCTTTCTTT; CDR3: CASSLKTPGSTEAFF
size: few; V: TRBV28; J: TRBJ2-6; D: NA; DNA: TGTGCCAGCAGTTTAATCGCCTCTGGGGCCAACGTCCTGACTTTC; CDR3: CASSLIASGANVLTF
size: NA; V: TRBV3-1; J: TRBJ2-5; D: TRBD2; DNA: TGTGCCAGCAGCCAAGCAATCGGGGGGGCCTCCAAGACCCAGTACTTC; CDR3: CASSQAIGGASKTQYF
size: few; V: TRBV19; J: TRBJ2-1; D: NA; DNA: TGTGCCAGTAGTAGGGGTAATGAGCAGTTCTTC; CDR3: CASSRGNEQFF
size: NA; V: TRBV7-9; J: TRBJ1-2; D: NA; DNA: TGTGCCAGCAGCTTGGGTAACAGGGACCGTAACTATGGCTACACCTTC; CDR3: CASSLGNRDRNYGYTF
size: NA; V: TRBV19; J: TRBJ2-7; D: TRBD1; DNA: TGTGCCAGTAGTATCTTGACAGGGCCCTACGAGCAGTACTTC; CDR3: CASSILTGPYEQYF
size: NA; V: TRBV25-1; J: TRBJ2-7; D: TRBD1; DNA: TGTGCCAGCAGTGCCCATCCGACAGGGTCCTACGAGCAGTACTTC; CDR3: CASSAHPTGSYEQYF
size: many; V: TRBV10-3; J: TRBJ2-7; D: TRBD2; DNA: TGTGCCATCAGTGATGAGCGGGACGTAGAGCAGTACTTC; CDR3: CAISDERDVEQYF
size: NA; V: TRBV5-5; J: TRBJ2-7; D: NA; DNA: TGTGCCAGCAGCTTGGTGGGGATGGCGTACGAGCAGTACTTC; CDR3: CASSLVGMAYEQYF
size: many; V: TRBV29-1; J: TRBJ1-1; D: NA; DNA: TGCAGCGCTGTACAGGTGAACACTGAAGCTTTCTTT; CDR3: CSAVQVNTEAFF
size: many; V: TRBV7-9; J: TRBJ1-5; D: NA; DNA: TGTGCCAGCAGCTTAGCAGATAGCAATCAGCCCCAGCATTTT; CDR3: CASSLADSNQPQHF
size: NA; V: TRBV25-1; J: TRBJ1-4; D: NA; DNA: TGTGCCAGCAGTTCAGGCACAACTAATGAAAAACTGTTTTTT; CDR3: CASSSGTTNEKLFF
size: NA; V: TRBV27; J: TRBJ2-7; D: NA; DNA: TGTGCCAGCAGTTTCGGGGATGCCTACGAGCAGTACTTC; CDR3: CASSFGDAYEQYF
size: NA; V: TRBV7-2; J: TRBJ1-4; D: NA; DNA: TGTGCCAGCAGCTTTAAAACAGGGCCTAATGAAAAACTGTTTTTT; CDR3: CASSFKTGPNEKLFF
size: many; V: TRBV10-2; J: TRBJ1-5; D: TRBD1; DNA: TGCGCCAGCAGCGTGGGGACAGGGGCTGATCAGCCCCAGCATTTT; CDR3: CASSVGTGADQPQHF
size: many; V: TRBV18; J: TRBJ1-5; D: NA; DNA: TGTGCCAGCTCACCCACCAGGAATCAGCCCCAGCATTTT; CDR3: CASSPTRNQPQHF
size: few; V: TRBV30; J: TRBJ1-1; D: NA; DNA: TGTGCCTGGACCCTAGGGCGGGGGGCCCACACTGAAGCTTTCTTT; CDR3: CAWTLGRGAHTEAFF